The clone carrying this T cell receptor (beta chain) was counted many times. The antigen is undetermined. Clinical symptoms, serum thyroxine, TRAb, thyroid ultrasound and orbital computed tomography were relied on for diagnosis. This sample is drawn from a study of Graves' ophthalmopathy and Graves' hyperthyroidism. General study findings and limits: Most thyroid clonotypes expanded beyond 0.001 frequency were also found in blood.

V dropped 3 bases and J dropped 2 bases, with 7 bases sitting between them. From germline, CDR1 is DFQATT and CDR2 SNEGSKA (reference sequence). The CDR3 runs 12 residues. From RNA, the CDR3 regions of TCR beta chains were amplified and sequenced. HTBI primers were used in a first-round RT-PCR, which preceded a second-round multiplex PCR. A single record per CDR3 protein comes from TCRdb applying MiXCR to the multiplex PCR reads. The data hold over 650,000 distinct CDR3 sequences, with over 40% observed a single time. This chain links TRBV20-1 with TRBJ2-5; D perhaps matches TRBD1 (6 bases). Sequencing was done on a sample of peripheral blood. This receptor was taken from an adult man with Graves' ophthalmopathy. The CDR3 loop is CSASGQQETQYF. Here the CDR3 DNA reads TGCAGTGCTAGTGGACAGCAAGAGACCCAGTACTTC.